These 3 T cell receptor beta chains were sequenced from one sample in a study of PD-L1 blockade in urothelial cancer (dated by TCRdb to about 2017). Libraries were made using the immunoSEQ multiplex PCR assay. TCRdb re-hosts the immuneACCESS table, in-frame sequences only. Its copies lack some clones; in the studies checked, an unresolved V gene accounts for under half of them, and the cause for the rest is not known. This sample is represented by some 120,000 clones; about four fifths of them were singletons. The ten largest clonotypes hold roughly 2.9% of the sample. The sample's time point label, in plain terms: pretreatment peripheral blood. The source material was PBMCs, sampled around atezolizumab (anti-PD-L1) treatment. The receptors were sampled from a man aged 50-59 years with urothelial cancer.

The rearrangement links TRBV28 to TRBJ2-6, with no clear D. V shed 10 bases and J shed 0 bases, with 7 bases lying between them. Germline CDR1 MDHEN, CDR2 SYDVKM. This CDR3 has 13 residues. CDR3 residues: CATFYSGANVLTF. The DNA for the CDR3 is TGTGCCACCTTTTACTCTGGGGCCAACGTCCTGACTTTC.

V usage is TRBV7-2 and J usage is TRBJ1-1, with D hard to call. The germline V gene has CDR1 SGHTA and CDR2 FQGNSA. V lost 1 base, J lost 1 base, and 7 bases lay in between. The CDR3 totals 14 residues. The CDR3 loop reads CASSLGPGNTEAFF. CDR3 nucleotide sequence: TGTGCCAGCAGCTTAGGGCCGGGGAACACTGAAGCTTTCTTT.

The rearrangement uses TRBV5-4 and TRBJ2-1; the D is unclear. Germline V gene lookup returns CDR1 SGHNT and CDR2 YYREEE (reference sequence). This CDR3 has 15 amino acids. Trimming left V 4 bases short and J 1 base short, with 12 bases between. CDR3 DNA sequence: TGTGCCAGCAGCCCCTATAGCCTTTCCTACAATGAGCAGTTCTTC. It codes for CASSPYSLSYNEQFF.